The subject of this entry is one T cell receptor beta chain. Its target is not known. CDR1 is ENHRY and CDR2 is SYGVKD in the germline V gene. V shed 2 bases and J 7 bases; nucleotides not matched to a gene: 6. The CDR3 extends over 15 amino acids. This sample was taken from a study of shared clonotypes between healthy human individuals. Study outcomes and limitations: Between a handful of donors, naive CD4 clonotypes were shared at a level of about 5%. The study sampled only blood, and tissue repertoires likely differ.

Within Nashville, Tennessee resided all donors, each a Caucasian adult. The authors divided CD4+ cells into CD45RA+ naive and CD45RA-negative memory subsets. Method: immunoSEQ multiplex PCR; TCRdb's copy keeps in-frame clones and lacks some. The sample yields some 1,100,000 clones, around 78% seen once. Sequencing was done on a sample of memory CD4+ T cells from PBMCs. Subset in this sample: CD45RA-negative fraction. This receptor was identified in a man between 18 and 35 years old in good health. Some clones in this sample may be carry-over from other donors' samples. This chain links TRBV10-3 with TRBJ1-5; TRBD1 matches 9 bases. CDR3 bases: TGTGCCATCAGTGAGCTGGGACAGGGAGCCCAGCCCCAGCATTTT. Its protein is CAISELGQGAQPQHF.